This T cell receptor beta chain was profiled in a study of blood T cell repertoires in COVID-19. The data were produced by immunoSEQ multiplex PCR, yet TCRdb's version contains in-frame clones alone and is incomplete. This table holds 140,000 to 150,000 clones, more than 80% found once. Trimming at V came to 4 bases and at J to 4 bases, leaving 7 bases not matched to a gene. The CDR3 runs 15 residues. CDR1 is SNHLY and CDR2 is FYNNEI in the germline V gene. This receptor was taken from a man aged 45 to 65 who had recovered from COVID-19. The gene calls are TRBV2 and TRBJ2-1, with 7 bases matching TRBD2. The sample consisted of PBMCs or T cells enriched from blood (not recorded which). The CDR3 sequence: CASSVRGGPYNEQFF. The CDR3 nucleotides read TGTGCCAGCAGTGTTCGCGGGGGACCTTACAATGAGCAGTTCTTC.